This T cell receptor beta chain is drawn from a study of T-cell reconstitution after alpha-beta-depleted transplantation in children. Points from the study as a whole: When one year had passed after transplant, most T-cell counts and diversity came from newly produced T cells. Reports say that about two months after transplant, the alpha-beta T cells came out of several hundred graft clones that had expanded.

The CDR3 length is 14 residues. In germline, CDR1 is SGHRS, CDR2 YFSETQ. Trimming pared 4 bases from V and 0 bases from J, leaving 9 bases between. This clonotype was counted only a few times. Its antigen is currently unknown. Unique molecular identifiers were used to barcode this TCRbeta library. TCRdb redid the calling of the PCR reads with MiXCR, one entry per CDR3 protein. The repertoire holds a few hundred thousand distinct CDR3 sequences, about 24% seen once, with around 4.8% in the top ten. This clonotype was obtained from a female patient under 10 years old who had a stem cell transplant for congenital amegakaryocytic thrombocytopenia, so the T cells may come from the graft donor. This material consisted of PBMCs, mostly from graft donor cells, taken 360 days after TCRalphabeta/CD19-depleted stem cell transplant. The chain employs TRBV5-1 and TRBJ2-3, with no clear D. The CDR3 protein is CASSERLSTDTQYF. In DNA form, the CDR3 reads TGCGCCAGCAGCGAGCGCTTAAGCACAGATACGCAGTATTTT.